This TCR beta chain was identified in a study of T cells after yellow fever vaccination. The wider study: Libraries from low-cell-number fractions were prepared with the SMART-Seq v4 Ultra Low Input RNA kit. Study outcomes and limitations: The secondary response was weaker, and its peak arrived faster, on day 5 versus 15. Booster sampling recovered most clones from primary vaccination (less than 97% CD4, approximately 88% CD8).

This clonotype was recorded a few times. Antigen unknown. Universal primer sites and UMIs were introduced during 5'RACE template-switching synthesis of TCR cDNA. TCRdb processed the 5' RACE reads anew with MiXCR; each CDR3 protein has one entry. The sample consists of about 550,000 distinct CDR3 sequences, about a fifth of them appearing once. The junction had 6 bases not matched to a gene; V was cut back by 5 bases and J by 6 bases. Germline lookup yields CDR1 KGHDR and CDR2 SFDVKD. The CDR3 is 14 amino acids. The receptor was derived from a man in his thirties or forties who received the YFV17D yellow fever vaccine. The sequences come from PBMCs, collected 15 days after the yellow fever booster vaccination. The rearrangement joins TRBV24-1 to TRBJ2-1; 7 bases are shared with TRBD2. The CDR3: CATSAGAGANEQFF. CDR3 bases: TGTGCCACCAGTGCGGGCGCGGGAGCCAATGAGCAGTTCTTC.